The entry below gives a single TCR beta chain sequence along with its context. There are 12 residues in the CDR3. The V and J ends lost 2 bases and 8 bases respectively, with 7 bases between them. Germline CDR1 is LGHNA and CDR2 is YSLEER. Both 60 Vbeta primers and 13 Jbeta primers went into the PCR. TCRdb's copy holds only in-frame clones and misses some; the assay was immunoSEQ multiplex PCR. The sample has about 210,000 clones, roughly 77% seen once; the top ten hold nearly 0.4%. These data are taken from a study of cytomegalovirus exposure and HLA in healthy donors. Donors sampled were nominally healthy, though unrecorded immune exposures were likely.

This TCR derives from a male donor in good health and CMV-seropositive. This sequence joins TRBV4-3 and TRBJ2-1; no clear D gene. Source material: PBMCs. Written as DNA, the CDR3 is TGCGCCAGCAGCCAATATTCCCATGAGCAGTTCTTC. It is translated as CASSQYSHEQFF.